This T cell receptor beta chain was obtained from a study of somatic mutations in cytotoxic T cells in rheumatoid arthritis. Across the whole study: Patient blood was drawn as 30 ml EDTA; the draw came right after diagnosis and before any treatment. Study observations and caveats: Patients with a largest CD8+ clone exceeding 20% of CD8+ cells numbered 8 of 65.

Measured with immunoSEQ multiplex PCR; TCRdb has only the in-frame clones, and not every one. Of about 30,000 clones listed, 80% to 85% are singletons. The V gene's germline CDR1 is SGHNT and CDR2 YENEEA. The length of the CDR3 is 17 residues. Trimming took 5 bases from V and 0 from J; bases not matched to a gene: 12. This clone was counted a single time. Its antigen is not identified. The rearrangement links TRBV11-3 to TRBJ1-1, with TRBD1 matching over 7 bases. The sequence was obtained from an adult with rheumatoid arthritis. The specimen sequenced was CD8+ T cells sorted from blood. CDR3 sequence: CASSPESGTAMNTEAFF. The DNA for the CDR3 is TGTGCCAGCAGCCCCGAATCCGGGACAGCCATGAACACTGAAGCTTTCTTT. Looking up the rest from reference TRBV11-3 and TRBJ1-1 gives the full variable domain: EAGVVQSPRYKIIEKKQPVAFWCNPISGHNTLYWYLQNLGQGPELLIRYENEEAVDDSQLPKDRFSAERLKGVDSTLKIQPAELGDSAVYLCASSPESGTAMNTEAFFGQGTRLTVV.